These 14 T cell receptor beta chains came from one sample sequenced in a study of blood T cell repertoires in COVID-19. This table comes from immunoSEQ multiplex PCR, and its TCRdb copy is limited to in-frame clones, with some not included. The data contain around 50,000 clones, 90% of them singletons. Material for sequencing was peripheral blood. The receptors come from a human donor in a cohort sampled during active COVID-19.

The V and J genes are TRBV18 and TRBJ2-3; no clear D. Germline lookup yields CDR1 KGHSH and CDR2 LQKENI. Trimming cost V 0 bases and J 2 bases, with 9 bases left between them. The CDR3 is 15 residues long. CDR3 in DNA: TGTGCCAGCTCACCACCGGGCCAGATCACAGATACGCAGTATTTT. Its protein is CASSPPGQITDTQYF.

In DNA form, the CDR3 reads TGTGCCAGCGAGGGCCCGGGTCAGCCCCAGCATTTT. It is translated as CASEGPGQPQHF. The gene calls are TRBV28 and TRBJ1-5; D is unresolved. V dropped 8 bases and J dropped 6 bases, with 11 bases sitting between them. Germline-derived CDR1 and CDR2 are MDHEN and SYDVKM. The CDR3 spans 12 residues.

V is TRBV3-1 (or the pseudogene TRBV3-2) and J is TRBJ2-2, with TRBD1 identical over 10 bases. CDR1 and CDR2 (germline): LGHDT, YNNKEL (reference sequence). The V gene end was trimmed by 4 bases and the J gene end by 7 bases; junction bases not matched to a gene: 6. This CDR3 spans 15 amino acids. The CDR3 nucleotides read TGTGCCAGCAGCCCAAGGGGGACAGGGGACGGGGAGCTGTTTTTT. This encodes CASSPRGTGDGELFF.

The V gene is TRBV18, the J gene TRBJ2-7; D unclear. This CDR3 is 13 amino acids long. Trimming stripped 0 bases from V and 4 bases from J, with 7 bases between. Germline lookup yields CDR1 KGHSH and CDR2 LQKENI. The chain's CDR3 is CASSPPSEYEQYF. DNA for the CDR3: TGTGCCAGCTCACCACCAAGCGAGTACGAGCAGTACTTC.

The rearrangement uses TRBV20-1 and TRBJ2-7; 9 nucleotides align to TRBD1. Trimming took 3 bases from V and 3 from J; bases not matched to a gene: 6. Germline V CDR1 and CDR2: DFQATT, SNEGSKA (reference sequence). The CDR3 sequence is 14 residues long. In DNA, the CDR3 is TGCAGTGCTAGTAAGGGACAGGGAGGCTACGAGCAGTACTTC. Translation gives CSASKGQGGYEQYF.

The chain is built from TRBV18 and TRBJ1-2, with 7 positions matching TRBD1. Trimming removed 3 bases from V and 5 bases from J; junction bases left unmatched: 6. Germline CDR1 KGHSH, CDR2 LQKENI. This CDR3 is 14 amino acids long. CDR3 amino acids: CASSPKTGLYGYTF. The DNA for the CDR3 is TGTGCCAGCTCACCTAAGACAGGGCTATATGGCTACACCTTC.

CDR3 residues: CASRTSGRGSSYEQYF. CDR3 coding DNA: TGTGCCAGTAGAACTAGCGGGAGAGGGTCCTCCTACGAGCAGTACTTC. The chain couples TRBV19 to TRBJ2-7; TRBD2 aligns across 11 bases. Per germline, CDR1 LNHDA and CDR2 SQIVND (reference sequence). J gave up 0 bases and V 6 bases, and 7 bases lay outside the gene matches. This CDR3 has 16 amino acids.

This clone has only a few counts. At the DNA level, this CDR3 is encoded by other sequences in the same sample as well. The V call is TRBV6-6, the J call TRBJ2-2; tentative D call: TRBD1 (5 bases). The germline V gene encodes CDR1 MNHNY and CDR2 SVGAGI (reference sequence). V lost 6 bases and J lost 2, with 10 bases in between. The CDR3 has 14 residues. This CDR3 reads CASSRQGNTGELFF. CDR3 DNA: TGTGCCAGCAGCCGGCAGGGTAACACCGGGGAGCTGTTTTTT.

The CDR3 protein is CASSLVVTSGSLGEQFF. The CDR3 bases are TGCGCCAGCAGCTTGGTGGTGACTAGCGGGAGTCTAGGTGAGCAGTTCTTC. The V call is TRBV5-1, the J call TRBJ2-1; 12 bases line up with TRBD2. The V segment lost 0 bases and the J segment 9 bases; nucleotides outside the gene matches: 10. From germline, CDR1 is SGHRS and CDR2 YFSETQ. This CDR3 has 17 amino acids. Drawing the rest from reference TRBV5-1 and TRBJ2-1, the complete variable domain is KAGVTQTPRYLIKTRGQQVTLSCSPISGHRSVSWYQQTPGQGLQFLFEYFSETQRNKGNFPGRFSGRQFSNSRSEMNVSTLELGDSALYLCASSLVVTSGSLGEQFFGPGTRLTVL.

The V gene is TRBV30, the J gene TRBJ2-1, with D perhaps TRBD1 (6 bases). Deletions cut 3 bases from V and 9 bases from J, with 15 bases between. Germline CDR1 reads GTSNPN; CDR2 reads SVGIG (reference sequence). This CDR3 is 13 amino acids long. CDR3 sequence: CAWSLDRWGEQFF. CDR3 DNA: TGTGCCTGGAGCCTGGACAGATGGGGTGAGCAGTTCTTC. The full variable domain, its missing parts supplied by reference TRBV30 and TRBJ2-1, is SQTIHQWPATLVQPVGSPLSLECTVEGTSNPNLYWYRQAAGRGLQLLFYSVGIGQISSEVPQNLSASRPQDRQFILSSKKLLLSDSGFYLCAWSLDRWGEQFFGPGTRLTVL.

This chain joins TRBV5-6 and TRBJ2-1; D possibly corresponds to TRBD2 (5 bases). Germline V gives CDR1 SGHDT, CDR2 YYEEEE. The CDR3 is made up of 15 amino acids. Trimming cost V 6 bases and J 7 bases, with 20 bases left between them. As DNA, the CDR3 is TGTGCCAGCAACTCGCCGGGATCATCGGGGAATGAGCAGTTCTTC. Protein product: CASNSPGSSGNEQFF.

This rearrangement joins TRBV11-2 to TRBJ1-1, with a tentative D call TRBD1 (5 bases). V was shortened by 1 base and J by 6 bases, with 21 bases between the two germline ends. The germline V gene encodes CDR1 SGHAT and CDR2 FQNNGV. CDR3 length: 17 residues. CDR3 protein: CASSLATVFQVTAEAFF. The CDR3 DNA reads TGTGCCAGCAGCTTAGCGACAGTCTTCCAAGTCACTGCTGAAGCTTTCTTT. Together with reference TRBV11-2 and TRBJ1-1, the CDR3 gives the full variable domain: EAGVAQSPRYKIIEKRQSVAFWCNPISGHATLYWYQQILGQGPKLLIQFQNNGVVDDSQLPKDRFSAERLKGVDSTLKIQPAKLEDSAVYLCASSLATVFQVTAEAFFGQGTRLTVV.

V and J are TRBV19 and TRBJ1-2; 10 bases match TRBD1. J gave up 4 bases and V 4 bases, and 9 bases lay outside the gene matches. The CDR3 loop spans 16 amino acids. The germline V gene has CDR1 LNHDA and CDR2 SQIVND (reference sequence). The CDR3 DNA reads as TGTGCCAGTAGTAGCGGGACAGGGGTTATCGGCTATGGCTACACCTTC. Translation: CASSSGTGVIGYGYTF.

The chain joins TRBV14 to TRBJ1-6; TRBD1 might be the D (5 bases). The CDR3 loop spans 14 amino acids. CDR1 SGHDN and CDR2 FVKESK come from the germline V gene. Trimming pared 0 bases from V and 14 bases from J, leaving 14 bases between. This chain's CDR3 is CASSQETGPSSLHF. The CDR3, as DNA: TGTGCCAGCAGCCAAGAAACAGGACCTTCCTCCCTCCACTTT.